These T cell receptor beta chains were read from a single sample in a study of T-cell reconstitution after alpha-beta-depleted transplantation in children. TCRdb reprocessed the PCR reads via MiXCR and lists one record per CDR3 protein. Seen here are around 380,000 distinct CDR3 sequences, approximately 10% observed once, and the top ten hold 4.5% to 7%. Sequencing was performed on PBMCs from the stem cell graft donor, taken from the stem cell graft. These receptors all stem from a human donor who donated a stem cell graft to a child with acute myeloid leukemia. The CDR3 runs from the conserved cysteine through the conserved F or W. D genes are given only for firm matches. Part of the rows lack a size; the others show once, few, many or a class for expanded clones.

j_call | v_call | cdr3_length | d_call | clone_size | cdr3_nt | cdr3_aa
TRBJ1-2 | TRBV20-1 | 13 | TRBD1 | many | TGCAGTGCAGATCGGACAGGGCAAGGTGGCTACACCTTC | CSADRTGQGGYTF
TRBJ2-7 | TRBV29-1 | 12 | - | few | TGCAGCGTTACGGTGGGGTCCTACGAGCAGTACTTC | CSVTVGSYEQYF
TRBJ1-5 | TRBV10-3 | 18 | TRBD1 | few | TGTGCCATCAGTGAATTCCGAGACAGGGTGACGAGCAATCAGCCCCAGCATTTT | CAISEFRDRVTSNQPQHF
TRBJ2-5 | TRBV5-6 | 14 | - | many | TGTGCCAGCAGCTTGGGACTAAGTCAAGAGACCCAGTACTTC | CASSLGLSQETQYF
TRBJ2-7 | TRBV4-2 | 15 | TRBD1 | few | TGTGCCAGCAGCCAGGAACCGGGACAGGGATACGAGCAGTACTTC | CASSQEPGQGYEQYF
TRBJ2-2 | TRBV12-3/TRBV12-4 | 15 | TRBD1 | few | TGTGCCAGCAGCTCGCAGGGACAGGCCAAGGTGGAGCTGTTTTTT | CASSSQGQAKVELFF
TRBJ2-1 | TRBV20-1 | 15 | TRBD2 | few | TGCAGTGCAAAACCCGGGACTAGCGGTTACAATGAGCAGTTCTTC | CSAKPGTSGYNEQFF
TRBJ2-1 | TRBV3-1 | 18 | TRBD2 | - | TGTGCCAGCACCCAAGGCCTGACTAGCGGGAGGGCCTACAATGAGCAGTTCTTC | CASTQGLTSGRAYNEQFF
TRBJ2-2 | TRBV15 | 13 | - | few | TGTGCCACCAGCAGACTAGGGACCGGGGAGCTGTTTTTT | CATSRLGTGELFF
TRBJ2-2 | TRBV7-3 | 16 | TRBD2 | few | TGTGCCAGCAGGCCGTCTAGCGGGAGGGCCGGCGGGGAGCTGTTTTTT | CASRPSSGRAGGELFF
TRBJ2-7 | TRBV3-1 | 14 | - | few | TGTGCCAGCAGCCGGGCGGACCGAGCATACGAGCAGTACTTC | CASSRADRAYEQYF
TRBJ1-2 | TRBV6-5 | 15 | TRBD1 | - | TGTGCCAGCAGTTCTATCTCAGGACAGGCCTATGGCTACACCTTC | CASSSISGQAYGYTF
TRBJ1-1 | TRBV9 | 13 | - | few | TGTGCCAGCAGCGTAGCGTCCGGGGGCGAGGCTTTCTTT | CASSVASGGEAFF
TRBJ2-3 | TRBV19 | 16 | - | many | TGTGCCAGTAGTCCAACCTCGGGCTCCGTCGGGGATACGCAGTATTTT | CASSPTSGSVGDTQYF
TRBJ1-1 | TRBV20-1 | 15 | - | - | TGCAGTGCTAGAGATCCTGGACAGTACCCCACTGAAGCTTTCTTT | CSARDPGQYPTEAFF
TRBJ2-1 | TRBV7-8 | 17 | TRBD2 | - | TGTGCCAGCAGCTTAAAGACTAGCGGGGGTTTTAACAATGAGCAGTTCTTC | CASSLKTSGGFNNEQFF
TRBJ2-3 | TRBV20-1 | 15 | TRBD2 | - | TGCAGTGCCTTGGGGACTAGCGGGAATGCGGATACGCAGTATTTT | CSALGTSGNADTQYF
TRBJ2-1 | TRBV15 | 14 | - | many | TGTGCCACCAGCAGAGATGTCATATACAATGAGCAGTTCTTC | CATSRDVIYNEQFF
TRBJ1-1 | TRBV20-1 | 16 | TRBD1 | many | TGCAGTGCTAGAGTTTCGGGACAGGGGACGAACACTGAAGCTTTCTTT | CSARVSGQGTNTEAFF
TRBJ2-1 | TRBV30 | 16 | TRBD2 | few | TGTGCCTGGAGTGTAAGAACTAGCGGAACCTACAATGAGCAGTTCTTC | CAWSVRTSGTYNEQFF
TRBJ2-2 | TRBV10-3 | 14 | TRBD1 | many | TGTGCCATTGGGACAGGGGTTCTGAGCGGGGAGCTGTTTTTT | CAIGTGVLSGELFF
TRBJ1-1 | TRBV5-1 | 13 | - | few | TGCGCCAGCAGCTGGGTTCCGAACACTGAAGCTTTCTTT | CASSWVPNTEAFF
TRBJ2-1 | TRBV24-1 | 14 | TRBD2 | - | TGTGCCTCGCAAGGTAGCGGGGGAGACAATGAGCAGTTCTTC | CASQGSGGDNEQFF
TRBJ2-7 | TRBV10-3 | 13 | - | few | TGTGCCATCTGGGGCCCTGAAACCTACGAGCAGTACTTC | CAIWGPETYEQYF
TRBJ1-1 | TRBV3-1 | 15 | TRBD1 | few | TGTGCCAGCAGCCACCCGGGACAGGGCATCGGCAAAGCTTTCTTT | CASSHPGQGIGKAFF
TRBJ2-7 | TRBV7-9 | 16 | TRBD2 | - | TGTGCCAGCACCCAATTGGTGGGACTAGGACTCTACGAGCAGTACTTC | CASTQLVGLGLYEQYF
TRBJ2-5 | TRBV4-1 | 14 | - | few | TGCGCCAGCAGCCAAGAACAGCGTGGAGAGACCCAGTACTTC | CASSQEQRGETQYF
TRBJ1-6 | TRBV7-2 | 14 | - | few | TGTGCCAGCAGCTTGGAGGGACCTAATCCACCCCTCCACTTT | CASSLEGPNPPLHF
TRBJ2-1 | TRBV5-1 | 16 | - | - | TGCGCCAGCAGCCCGGTGGACGGAAGCTCCTACAATGAGCAGTTCTTC | CASSPVDGSSYNEQFF
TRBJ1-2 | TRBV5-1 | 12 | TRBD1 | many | TGCGCCAGCAGATCGACAGGGGATGGCTACACCTTC | CASRSTGDGYTF
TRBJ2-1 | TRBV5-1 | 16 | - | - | TGCGCCAGCAGCTTTGGCCCCACCAGGGGATTCGGTGAGCAGTTCTTC | CASSFGPTRGFGEQFF
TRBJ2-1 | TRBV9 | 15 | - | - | TGTGCCAGCAGCGTAGTTGCGGGGGCGCCGGGTGAGCAGTTCTTC | CASSVVAGAPGEQFF
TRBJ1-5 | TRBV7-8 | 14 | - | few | TGTGCCAGCAGCTTAGCGAGTTTCAATCAGCCCCAGCATTTT | CASSLASFNQPQHF
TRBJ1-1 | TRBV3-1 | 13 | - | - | TGTGCCAGCAGCTCTCTGGGGGCGGCTGAAGCTTTCTTT | CASSSLGAAEAFF
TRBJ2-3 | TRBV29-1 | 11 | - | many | TGCAGCGTTGTTCTGAGGGGTGAGGAGTATTTT | CSVVLRGEEYF
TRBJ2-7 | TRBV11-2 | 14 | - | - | TGTGCCAGCAGCCTCCCCTCTCGGCCCTACGAGCAGTACTTC | CASSLPSRPYEQYF
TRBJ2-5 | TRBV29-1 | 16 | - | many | TGCAGCGCCCTAAACCCATCGACAGGAATACAAGAGACCCAGTACTTC | CSALNPSTGIQETQYF
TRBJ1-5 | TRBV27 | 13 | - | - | TGTGCCAGCAGCGCCATTGGAGGCCAGCCCCAGCATTTT | CASSAIGGQPQHF
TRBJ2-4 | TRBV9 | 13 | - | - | TGTGCCAGCAGCCCCCCTGTGGCCGACAGTCAGTACTTC | CASSPPVADSQYF
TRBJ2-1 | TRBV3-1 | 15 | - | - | TGTGCCAGCAGCCCCGGGTGGCGGACCGGCAATGAGCAGTTCTTC | CASSPGWRTGNEQFF